This TCR beta chain was identified during a study of shared clonotypes between healthy human individuals. Genomic DNA of every subset was divided equally among multiple immunoSEQ plates. Here immunoSEQ multiplex PCR was the method, and the copy in TCRdb shows in-frame clones only, minus some. The sample has approximately 1,000,000 clones, about 72% seen once. The sequence derives from a man in his late teens or twenties in good health. Some clones in this sample may be carry-over from other donors' samples. Material for sequencing was memory CD4+ T cells from PBMCs. The subset is: CD45RA-negative fraction.

This CDR3 is CARAEQYF. The CDR3 DNA follows: TGCGCCAGGGCCGAGCAGTACTTC. This sequence joins TRBV23-1 and TRBJ2-7; no firm D call. TRBV23-1 falls under the ORF class, with uncertain function. V lost 9 bases and J lost 6, with 3 bases in between. The CDR3 covers 8 residues.